The entry that follows covers one TCR beta chain sequence. The target antigen is unknown. Germline loops: CDR1 MNHNY, CDR2 SVGAGI (reference sequence). Between the trimmed V and J ends, which lost 2 bases and 0 bases, there was a span of 13 bases. This CDR3 comprises 16 residues. This record comes from a study of cytomegalovirus exposure and HLA in healthy donors. Background on the study: Some 90 million unique TCRs from HLA-typed donors were held in an early data release. Findings of the study overall: According to the study, 150 to 200 TCR beta chains were cytomegalovirus-associated. The likely origin of a cluster of highly shared sequence variants was a sequencing artifact. It was only CMV serostatus that was available as immune exposure information.

PCR employed 60 Vbeta and 13 Jbeta primers. Profiling relied on immunoSEQ multiplex PCR, and the TCRdb table lists in-frame clones only, not all of them. The table includes more than 150,000 clones, around 76% detected once. The clonotype was recovered from a man aged 35-49 years in good health and CMV-seronegative. The rearrangement joins TRBV6-6 to TRBJ2-5; no reliable D call. The sequencing input was PBMCs. CDR3 protein: CASSYPLDGYQETQYF. Here the CDR3 DNA reads TGTGCCAGCAGTTACCCTCTCGACGGGTACCAAGAGACCCAGTACTTC.